Below are 23 T cell receptor beta chains sequenced from a single sample in a study of blood T cells in healthy people across ages. Combining a sample-barcoded 5' primer with a J-beta primer mix, a second PCR ran for about 6 to 11 cycles. One entry per CDR3 protein, called by TCRdb with MiXCR from the 5' RACE reads. The sample consists of 700,000 or so distinct CDR3 sequences, less than 45% of them appearing once. Sequencing was done on a sample of blood. These TCRs come from a man older than 75 in good health.

This clonotype was counted a few times. The chain combines TRBV6-2 or TRBV6-3 with TRBJ2-3; no firm D call. CDR1 and CDR2 (germline): MNHEY, SVGEGT. CDR3 size: 17 residues. Trimming cost V 6 bases and J 2 bases, with 21 bases left between them. Here the CDR3 reads CASRHNYGASNTDTQYF. Here the CDR3 DNA reads TGTGCCAGCAGGCACAATTACGGCGCCTCTAACACAGATACGCAGTATTTT.

The rearrangement links TRBV7-8 to TRBJ2-5; no firm D call. With the DNA end fitting TRBJ2-7 better, the J assignment may be wrong. CDR1 is SGHVS, CDR2 FQNEAQ, per germline. The CDR3 has 15 residues. This CDR3 reads CASSLGVSDRHEQYF. The CDR3 region has the DNA TGTGCCAGCAGCTTAGGAGTTTCGGACCGCCACGAGCAGTACTTC.

The rearrangement uses TRBV6-5 and TRBJ2-3; 11 positions agree with TRBD2. The CDR3 totals 15 residues. Per the germline V gene, CDR1 is MNHEY and CDR2 is SVGAGI. With 6 bases clipped from V and 5 bases from J, the junction kept 7 bases outside the gene matches. CDR3 region: CASSTTSGRKDTQYF. The CDR3 nucleotides are TGTGCCAGCAGCACAACTAGCGGGAGAAAAGATACGCAGTATTTT.

The rearrangement joins TRBV20-1 to TRBJ2-7, with 7 bases identical to TRBD1. This CDR3 has 14 residues. Germline-derived CDR1 and CDR2 are DFQATT and SNEGSKA (reference sequence). The V gene end was trimmed by 6 bases and the J gene end by 2 bases; junction bases not matched to a gene: 10. The CDR3 protein is CSANGPGGPYEQYF. The CDR3 nucleotides are TGCAGTGCAAACGGGCCAGGGGGTCCCTACGAGCAGTACTTC.

Points on this clonotype: The junction departs from the called germline gene at one end, perhaps through a read error. The rearrangement joins TRBV28 to TRBJ2-1; 9 bases agree with TRBD2. The germline CDR1 and CDR2 sequences are MDHEN and SYDVKM. The length of the CDR3 is 15 residues. CDR3 DNA sequence: TGTGCTAGCAGTCCTAGCGGGGCAGCCTACAATGAGCAGTTCTTC. Translated: CASSPSGAAYNEQFF.

This clonotype came up a few times. A junction boundary mismatches the germline segment, possibly from a read error. The CDR3 bases are TGTGCCAGCAGAGAAGGGAACCTAAGGTGGTTCTACGAGCAGTACTTC. Encoded protein: CASREGNLRWFYEQYF. V usage is TRBV2 and J usage is TRBJ2-7; no clear D gene. Germline V gene lookup returns CDR1 SNHLY and CDR2 FYNNEI. CDR3 length: 16 residues.

J is TRBJ1-5 and V is TRBV24-1, with a possible D match to TRBD1 (5 bases). The CDR3 is 15 amino acids. Trimming removed 0 bases from V and 1 base from J, with 6 bases in between. Germline CDR1 reads KGHDR; CDR2 reads SFDVKD. In nucleotides, the CDR3 is TGTGCCACCAGTGATTTGGGGGGGAGCAATCAGCCCCAGCATTTT. The encoded protein is CATSDLGGSNQPQHF.

This clonotype showed up just a few times. The gene calls are TRBV7-9 and TRBJ2-1, with 8 bases matching TRBD2. Germline CDR1 SEHNR, CDR2 FQNEAQ (reference sequence). The CDR3 contains 16 residues. Trimming cost V 1 base and J 5 bases; bases outside gene matches: 7. This CDR3 reads CASSLVLAGGHNEQFF. The CDR3 coding sequence is TGTGCCAGCAGCTTAGTTCTGGCGGGGGGCCACAATGAGCAGTTCTTC.

The genes are TRBV20-1 and TRBJ2-1, with 7 bases identical to TRBD2. Germline CDR1 DFQATT, CDR2 SNEGSKA (reference sequence). The CDR3 contains 14 residues. V dropped 6 bases and J dropped 9; count of bases not matched to a gene: 14. The CDR3 spells CSARGGSSGGEQFF. CDR3 DNA: TGCAGTGCCCGTGGCGGGAGCTCGGGAGGTGAGCAGTTCTTC.

The V and J genes are TRBV20-1 and TRBJ1-4; D gene ambiguous. CDR1 and CDR2 from the germline V gene are DFQATT and SNEGSKA (reference sequence). V was pared by 0 bases and J by 0 bases, with 14 bases between. The CDR3 runs to 17 residues. The CDR3 loop is CSARDGGSPATNEKLFF. CDR3 coding DNA: TGCAGTGCTAGAGACGGAGGATCCCCCGCAACTAATGAAAAACTGTTTTTT.

CDR3 residues: CASKRGGRNEQFF. CDR3 sequence (DNA): TGCGCCAGCAAGCGGGGGGGCAGGAATGAGCAGTTCTTC. This chain links TRBV5-1 with TRBJ2-1; TRBD2 matches at 10 bases. J lost 7 bases, V lost 6 bases, and 4 bases had no gene match. The CDR3 loop spans 13 amino acids. Per the germline V gene, CDR1 is SGHRS and CDR2 is YFSETQ.

This sequence joins TRBV7-9 and TRBJ1-3; D remains unclear. V was pared by 0 bases and J by 1 base, with 7 bases between. The CDR3 length is 15 residues. Per the germline V gene, CDR1 is SEHNR and CDR2 is FQNEAQ (reference sequence). The CDR3: CASSLARGSGNTIYF. In DNA, the CDR3 is TGTGCCAGCAGCTTAGCTCGGGGTTCTGGAAACACCATATATTTT. The full variable domain, with the rest looked up from reference TRBV7-9 and TRBJ1-3, is DTGVSQNPRHKITKRGQNVTFRCDPISEHNRLYWYRQTLGQGPEFLTYFQNEAQLEKSRLLSDRFSAERPKGSFSTLEIQRTEQGDSAMYLCASSLARGSGNTIYFGEGSWLTVV.

This chain connects TRBV7-6 to TRBJ2-1; 16 positions match TRBD2. In germline, CDR1 is SGHVS, CDR2 FNYEAQ. There are 12 residues in the CDR3. V dropped 7 bases and J dropped 15; count of bases not matched to a gene: 3. In DNA, the CDR3 is TGTGCCAGCATGGGACTAGCGGGAGGGTGGTTCTTC. Protein product: CASMGLAGGWFF.

The chain employs TRBV11-2 and TRBJ2-1, with D perhaps matching TRBD2 (6 bases). CDR1 is SGHAT, CDR2 FQNNGV, per germline. The CDR3 sequence is 12 residues long. The V end was cut by 5 bases, the J end by 6 bases, with 8 bases between. CDR3: CASSLASNEQFF. CDR3 DNA sequence: TGTGCCAGCAGCCTAGCGAGCAATGAGCAGTTCTTC.

The chain employs TRBV20-1 and TRBJ2-6; weak D call: TRBD1 (6 bases). The length of the CDR3 is 14 residues. Germline V CDR1 and CDR2: DFQATT, SNEGSKA (reference sequence). Trimming took off 3 bases at V and 2 bases at J, with 8 bases between the two ends. CDR3: CSASPGAGANVLTF. CDR3 DNA: TGCAGTGCTAGTCCAGGGGCTGGGGCCAACGTCCTGACTTTC.

V and J are TRBV7-9 and TRBJ1-4, with unresolved D. This CDR3 region has 15 residues. V lost 4 bases and J 0 bases, leaving 9 bases between the germline ends. Per germline, CDR1 SEHNR and CDR2 FQNEAQ (reference sequence). Written as DNA, the CDR3 is TGTGCCAGCAGCTCTCCAGAGGCAACTAATGAAAAACTGTTTTTT. Encoded protein: CASSSPEATNEKLFF. Looking up the rest from reference TRBV7-9 and TRBJ1-4 gives the full variable domain: DTGVSQNPRHKITKRGQNVTFRCDPISEHNRLYWYRQTLGQGPEFLTYFQNEAQLEKSRLLSDRFSAERPKGSFSTLEIQRTEQGDSAMYLCASSSPEATNEKLFFGSGTQLSVL.

The rearrangement joins TRBV6-2 or TRBV6-3 to TRBJ2-7; 7 nucleotides line up with TRBD1. V lost 4 bases, J lost 4 bases, and 19 bases stayed unmatched. There are 18 residues in the CDR3. Per the germline V gene, CDR1 is MNHEY and CDR2 is SVGEGT. The DNA of the CDR3 is TGTGCCAGCAGTTCCGGGACAGCATACCCTTTAAGGATTTACGAGCAGTACTTC. This sequence encodes CASSSGTAYPLRIYEQYF.

The DNA of the CDR3 is TGTGCCAGCAGCCTTAATAGCGGGGGGGTATCGACTAGCACAGATACGCAGTATTTT. It encodes CASSLNSGGVSTSTDTQYF. V usage is TRBV3-1 and J usage is TRBJ2-3; 11 bases align to TRBD2. V gave up 4 bases and J gave up 0 bases; unmatched junction bases: 12. Germline V gives CDR1 LGHDT, CDR2 YNNKEL (reference sequence). The CDR3 is made up of 19 amino acids.

This clonotype was found a few times. The chain uses TRBV7-9 and TRBJ2-7; 7 bases match TRBD2. The CDR3 covers 14 residues. The V segment lost 5 bases and the J segment 2 bases; nucleotides outside the gene matches: 6. The germline CDR1 and CDR2 sequences are SEHNR and FQNEAQ (reference sequence). CDR3 in amino acids: CASSQSGTAYEQYF. The CDR3, as DNA: TGTGCCAGCAGCCAAAGCGGGACCGCCTACGAGCAGTACTTC.

This clonotype was counted once. The chain carries TRBV4-3 and TRBJ2-3; 8 bases match TRBD2. The V and J ends lost 0 bases and 2 bases, in that order; junction bases with no gene match: 4. Germline CDR1 LGHNA, CDR2 YSLEER. This CDR3 is 16 amino acids long. The CDR3 sequence: CASSQEAGGYTDTQYF. The CDR3, as DNA: TGCGCCAGCAGCCAAGAGGCGGGGGGATACACAGATACGCAGTATTTT.

This clonotype has a count of ten or more. The chain recombines TRBV29-1 with TRBJ1-2; unclear D gene. Germline V lookup: CDR1 SQVTM, CDR2 ANQGSEA. Trimming pared 4 bases from V and 4 bases from J, leaving 10 bases between. The CDR3 is 12 amino acids. CDR3 sequence: CSVAGPLYGYTF. CDR3 bases: TGCAGCGTTGCCGGGCCCCTCTATGGCTACACCTTC.

This clonotype was seen a few times. V is TRBV9 and J is TRBJ2-5, with 10 nucleotides matching TRBD1. This CDR3 region has 15 residues. Germline CDR1 is SGDLS and CDR2 is YYNGEE. Trimming removed 9 bases from V and 3 bases from J; junction bases left unmatched: 11. CDR3 region: CATSSGTGAKETQYF. Here the CDR3 DNA reads TGTGCCACGAGTAGTGGGACAGGGGCAAAAGAGACCCAGTACTTC.

Of note for this clonotype: One end of the junction does not line up with germline, which may come from a read error. The chain carries TRBV6-1 and TRBJ2-7; TRBD1 might be the D (5 bases). The CDR3 is 14 amino acids. CDR1 is MNHNS, CDR2 SASEGT, per germline. The CDR3 DNA follows: TGTACCAGCAGTGGGGCTGGATTCTCCTACGAGCAGTACTTC. As protein: CTSSGAGFSYEQYF.